Listed here are 4 T cell receptor beta chains from one sample, sequenced in a study of blood T cells in healthy people across ages. Combining a sample-barcoded 5' primer with a J-beta primer mix, a second PCR ran for roughly 7 to 12 cycles. Using its own MiXCR run on the 5' RACE reads, TCRdb lists one record per CDR3 protein. Altogether 850,000 or so distinct CDR3 sequences are present, around 28% being singletons, with the ten largest covering roughly 17%. The sequenced material came from blood. The source of these receptors is a woman aged 80 or older in good health.

The chain recombines TRBV6-1 with TRBJ2-2; TRBD1 or TRBD2 may be the D gene (7 bases each). Trimming stripped 7 bases from V and 0 bases from J, with 12 bases between. The CDR3 extends over 15 amino acids. Germline CDR1 MNHNS, CDR2 SASEGT. The CDR3 bases are TGTGCCAGCACTCCAGGGGGGGCGAACACCGGGGAGCTGTTTTTT. Protein: CASTPGGANTGELFF.

This clonotype was seen at least ten times. The chain carries TRBV5-6 and TRBJ1-1; D gene unclear. Looked up from germline, CDR1 is SGHDT and CDR2 is YYEEEE. With 0 bases removed from V and 1 base from J, the gap between germline ends came to 13 bases. The CDR3 runs 16 residues. CDR3 region: CASSLAAVLSNTEAFF. The DNA of the CDR3 is TGTGCCAGCAGCTTGGCCGCCGTATTATCGAACACTGAAGCTTTCTTT.

This clonotype was recorded a few times. This chain links TRBV19 with TRBJ1-1; 9 nucleotides line up with TRBD1. The ends lost 6 bases at V and 5 bases at J; junction bases unmatched: 7. Germline-derived CDR1 and CDR2 are LNHDA and SQIVND (reference sequence). The CDR3 covers 14 residues. CDR3 region: CASSVTGGKTEAFF. The CDR3 DNA reads as TGTGCCAGTAGCGTGACAGGGGGAAAAACTGAAGCTTTCTTT.

As concerns this clonotype: This may be a read error, as it is one base from a much larger clone. V usage is TRBV7-2 and J usage is TRBJ2-7; possible D gene TRBD1, 6 bases. Trimming left V 1 base short and J 7 bases short, with 14 bases between. Germline assignment: CDR1 SGHTA and CDR2 FQGNSA. CDR3 length equals 14 residues. The CDR3 nucleotides are TGTGCCAGCAGCTTAGGTTGGACAGACAATGAGCAGTACTTC. Residues: CASSLGWTDNEQYF.